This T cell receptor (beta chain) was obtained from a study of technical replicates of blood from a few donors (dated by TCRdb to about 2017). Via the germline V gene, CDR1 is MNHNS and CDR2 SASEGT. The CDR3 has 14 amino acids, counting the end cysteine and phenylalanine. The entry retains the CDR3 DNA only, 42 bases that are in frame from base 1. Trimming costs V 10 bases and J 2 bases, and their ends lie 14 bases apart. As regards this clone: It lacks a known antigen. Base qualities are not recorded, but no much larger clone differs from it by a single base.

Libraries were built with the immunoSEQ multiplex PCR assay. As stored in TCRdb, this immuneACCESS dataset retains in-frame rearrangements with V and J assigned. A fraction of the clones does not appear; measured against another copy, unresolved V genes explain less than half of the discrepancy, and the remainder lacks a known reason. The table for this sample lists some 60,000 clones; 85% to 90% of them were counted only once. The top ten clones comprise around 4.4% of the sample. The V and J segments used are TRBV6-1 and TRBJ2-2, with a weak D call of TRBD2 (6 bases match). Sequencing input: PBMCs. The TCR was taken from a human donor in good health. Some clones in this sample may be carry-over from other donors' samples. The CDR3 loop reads CATGRGPNTGELFF. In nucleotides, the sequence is TGTGCCACCGGGCGGGGTCCAAACACCGGGGAGCTGTTTTTT.